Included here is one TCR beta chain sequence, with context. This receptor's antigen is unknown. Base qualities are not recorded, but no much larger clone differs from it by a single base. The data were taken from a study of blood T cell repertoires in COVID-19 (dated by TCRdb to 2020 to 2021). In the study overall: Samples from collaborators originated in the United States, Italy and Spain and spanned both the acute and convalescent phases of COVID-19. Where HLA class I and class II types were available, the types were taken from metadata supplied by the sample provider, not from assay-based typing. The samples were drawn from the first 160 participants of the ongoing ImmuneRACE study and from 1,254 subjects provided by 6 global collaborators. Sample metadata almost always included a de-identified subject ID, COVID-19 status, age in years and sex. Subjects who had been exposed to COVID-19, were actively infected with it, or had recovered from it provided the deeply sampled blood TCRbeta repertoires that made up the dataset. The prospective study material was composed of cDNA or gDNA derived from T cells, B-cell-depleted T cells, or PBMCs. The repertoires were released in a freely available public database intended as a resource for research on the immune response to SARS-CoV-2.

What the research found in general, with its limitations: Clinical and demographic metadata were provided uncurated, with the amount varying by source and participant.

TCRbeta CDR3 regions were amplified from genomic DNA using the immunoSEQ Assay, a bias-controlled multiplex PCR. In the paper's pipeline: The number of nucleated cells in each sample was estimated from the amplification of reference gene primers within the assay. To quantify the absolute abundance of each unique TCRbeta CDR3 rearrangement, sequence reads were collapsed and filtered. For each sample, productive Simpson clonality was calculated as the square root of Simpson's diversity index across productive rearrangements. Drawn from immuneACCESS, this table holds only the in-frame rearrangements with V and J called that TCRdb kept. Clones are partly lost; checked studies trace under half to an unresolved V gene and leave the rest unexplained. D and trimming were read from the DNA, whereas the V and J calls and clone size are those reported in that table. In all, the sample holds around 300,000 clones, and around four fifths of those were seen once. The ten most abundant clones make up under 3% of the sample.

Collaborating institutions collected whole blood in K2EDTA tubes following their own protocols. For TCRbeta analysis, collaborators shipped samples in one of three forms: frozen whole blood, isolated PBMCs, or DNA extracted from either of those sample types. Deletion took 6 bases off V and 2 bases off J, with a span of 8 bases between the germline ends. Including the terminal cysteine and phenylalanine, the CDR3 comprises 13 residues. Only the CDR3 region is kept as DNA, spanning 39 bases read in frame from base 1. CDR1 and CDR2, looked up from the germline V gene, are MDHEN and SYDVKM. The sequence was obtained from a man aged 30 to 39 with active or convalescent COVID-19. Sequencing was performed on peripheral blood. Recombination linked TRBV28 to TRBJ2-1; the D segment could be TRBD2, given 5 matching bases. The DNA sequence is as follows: TGTGCCAGCAGGGAGCGGACCTACAATGAGCAGTTCTTC. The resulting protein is CASRERTYNEQFF. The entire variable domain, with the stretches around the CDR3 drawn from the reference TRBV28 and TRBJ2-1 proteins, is DVKVTQSSRYLVKRTGEKVFLECVQDMDHENMFWYRQDPGLGLRLIYFSYDVKMKEKGDIPEGYSVSREKKERFSLILESASTNQTSMYLCASRERTYNEQFFGPGTRLTVL.